These 29 T cell receptor beta chains share one sample of origin, sequenced in a study of blood T cell repertoires in COVID-19. TCRdb keeps only in-frame clones here, not all; method: immunoSEQ multiplex PCR. The table includes 120,000 or so clones, approximately 80% detected once. Source material: peripheral blood. The receptors stem from a man aged 55 to 69 with acute or convalescent COVID-19.

This clone was recorded many times. The chain joins TRBV6-5 to TRBJ1-5, with D perhaps TRBD1 (5 bases). The germline V gene has CDR1 MNHEY and CDR2 SVGAGI. Trimming removed 6 bases at V and 0 bases at J, with 12 bases between. CDR3 length: 15 amino acids. The CDR3 DNA reads TGTGCCAGCAGCATCAGGGTTAATAGCAATCAGCCCCAGCATTTT. Translated, it gives CASSIRVNSNQPQHF.

The rearrangement joins TRBV5-1 to TRBJ1-3; D is undetermined. This CDR3 contains 16 residues. Trimming cost V 0 bases and J 4 bases, with 14 bases left between them. CDR1 and CDR2 from the germline V gene are SGHRS and YFSETQ. The CDR3 region is CASSLAGSRRGNTIYF. The CDR3 DNA reads TGCGCCAGCAGCTTGGCGGGCTCACGGAGGGGAAACACCATATATTTT.

The genes are TRBV7-3 and TRBJ1-1; no firm D call. CDR1 is SGHTA and CDR2 is FQGTGA in the germline V gene. This CDR3 is built from 14 residues. V lost 3 bases, J lost 2 bases, and 10 bases lay in between. Here the CDR3 reads CASSFSEGNTEAFF. DNA of the CDR3: TGTGCCAGCAGCTTTTCCGAGGGAAACACTGAAGCTTTCTTT.

Written as DNA, the CDR3 is TGTGCCACCAGTGACCACGGGGCAGGGGGCTCCTATGGCTACACCTTC. Protein sequence: CATSDHGAGGSYGYTF. V gene TRBV24-1 combines with J gene TRBJ1-2, with TRBD1 matching 8 bases. CDR3 length: 16 residues. Germline V gene lookup returns CDR1 KGHDR and CDR2 SFDVKD. V lost 4 bases, J lost 4 bases, and 10 bases stayed unmatched.

J is TRBJ1-5 and V is TRBV7-9, with TRBD1 matching over 8 bases. This CDR3 has 15 residues. The germline CDR1 and CDR2 sequences are SEHNR and FQNEAQ (reference sequence). The junction had 11 bases not matched to a gene; V was cut back by 6 bases and J by 7 bases. CDR3 DNA: TGTGCCAGCAGAGAAGCAGGGGGCAGAGGGCAGCCCCAGCATTTT. It encodes CASREAGGRGQPQHF.

The genes are TRBV18 and TRBJ2-5; D uncertain. From germline, CDR1 is KGHSH and CDR2 LQKENI. This CDR3 is built from 12 residues. V was clipped by 3 bases and J by 5 bases, with 7 bases between them. CDR3 DNA: TGTGCCAGCTCACCCACATCGGAGACCCAGTACTTC. Translated: CASSPTSETQYF.

The chain has TRBV3-1 (or the pseudogene TRBV3-2) and TRBJ2-2; a possible D gene is TRBD2 (5 bases). Looked up from germline, CDR1 is LGHDT and CDR2 is YNNKEL (reference sequence). Trimming shortened V by 2 bases and J by 0 bases, and 7 bases separated the two germline ends. This CDR3 is built from 15 residues. CDR3 bases: TGTGCCAGCAGCCAACTCGGGGCGAACACCGGGGAGCTGTTTTTT. Amino acid sequence: CASSQLGANTGELFF.

In its sample, this clone was seen once. This chain links TRBV7-9 with TRBJ2-7, with D unresolved. The V end lost 5 bases, the J end lost 2 bases, and 13 bases lay between the germline ends. The germline V gene has CDR1 SEHNR and CDR2 FQNEAQ (reference sequence). CDR3 length: 14 amino acids. CDR3 coding DNA: TGTGCCAGCAGCCCAGATCTGTCGCCCTACGAGCAGTACTTC. Translated, it gives CASSPDLSPYEQYF.

V gene TRBV9 combines with J gene TRBJ2-2, with TRBD1 as a possible D gene (5 bases). Germline values: CDR1 SGDLS, CDR2 YYNGEE. The CDR3 runs to 18 residues. V lost 0 bases and J lost 3, with 18 bases in between. CDR3 DNA: TGTGCCAGCAGCGTAGTCGGACATGGGCGTTGGGACACCGGGGAGCTGTTTTTT. The encoded protein is CASSVVGHGRWDTGELFF.

Turning to this clone: The same CDR3 arises from other DNA sequences in this sample as well. This rearrangement joins TRBV6-5 to TRBJ2-1; possible D gene TRBD1, 7 bases. This CDR3 comprises 13 residues. Germline loops: CDR1 MNHEY, CDR2 SVGAGI. V was cut by 6 bases and J by 6 bases, with 12 bases left in between. The CDR3 region has the DNA TGTGCCAGCAGCCGACAGGGAGGCAATGAGCAGTTCTTC. Residues: CASSRQGGNEQFF.

This rearrangement joins TRBV9 to TRBJ2-3; the match to TRBD2 covers 8 bases. The V and J ends lost 0 bases and 1 base, in that order; junction bases with no gene match: 10. Per germline, CDR1 SGDLS and CDR2 YYNGEE. CDR3 length: 18 residues. In nucleotides, the CDR3 is TGTGCCAGCAGCGTAGGGTCTGCGGGAGGCTCGGGCACAGATACGCAGTATTTT. Its translation is CASSVGSAGGSGTDTQYF.

The chain links TRBV7-9 to TRBJ1-1; D unclear. V was trimmed by 5 bases and J by 10 bases, leaving 11 bases between them. From germline, CDR1 is SEHNR and CDR2 FQNEAQ (reference sequence). There are 11 residues in the CDR3. CDR3 DNA sequence: TGTGCCAGCAGCCTAAGAGAGGTAGCTTTCTTT. Translating it yields CASSLREVAFF. Supplemented by reference TRBV7-9 and TRBJ1-1, the full variable domain reads DTGVSQNPRHKITKRGQNVTFRCDPISEHNRLYWYRQTLGQGPEFLTYFQNEAQLEKSRLLSDRFSAERPKGSFSTLEIQRTEQGDSAMYLCASSLREVAFFGQGTRLTVV.

The CDR3 here is CASSPRQNGYTF. The CDR3 coding sequence is TGTGCCAGCAGCCCTAGACAGAATGGCTACACCTTC. This rearrangement joins TRBV11-2 to TRBJ1-2; tentative D call: TRBD1 (5 bases). Trimming pared 5 bases from V and 6 bases from J, leaving 10 bases between. In germline, CDR1 is SGHAT, CDR2 FQNNGV. The CDR3 totals 12 residues.

The chain uses TRBV5-1 and TRBJ2-5; the match to TRBD1 covers 11 bases. Germline CDR1 SGHRS, CDR2 YFSETQ. The CDR3 runs 15 residues. V shed 0 bases, J shed 5 bases, and the junction held 3 bases outside the gene matches. CDR3 region: CASSLAGTGGETQYF. The CDR3 DNA sequence: TGCGCCAGCAGCTTGGCGGGGACAGGGGGTGAGACCCAGTACTTC.

The V call is TRBV27, the J call TRBJ1-1, with D unresolved. Germline values: CDR1 MNHEY, CDR2 SMNVEV (reference sequence). V was shortened by 4 bases and J by 1 base, with 13 bases between the two germline ends. This CDR3 spans 15 amino acids. CDR3 sequence reads: CASSSSEEWNTEAFF. CDR3 DNA sequence: TGTGCCAGCAGTTCGTCCGAGGAGTGGAACACTGAAGCTTTCTTT.

The chain combines TRBV25-1 with TRBJ1-5; 7 nucleotides align to TRBD1. With 4 bases clipped from V and 0 bases from J, the junction kept 3 bases outside the gene matches. CDR1 is MGHDK and CDR2 is SYGVNS in the germline V gene. This CDR3 comprises 15 residues. The DNA of the CDR3 is TGTGCCAGCAGTGCTACAGGGGTTAGCAATCAGCCCCAGCATTTT. Its protein product is CASSATGVSNQPQHF.

V usage is TRBV5-1 and J usage is TRBJ2-3; tentative D call: TRBD1 (6 bases). Germline V lookup: CDR1 SGHRS, CDR2 YFSETQ. V lost 4 bases and J 2 bases, leaving 11 bases between the germline ends. There are 14 residues in the CDR3. The CDR3, as DNA: TGCGCCAGCAGCGTCGGACAGTTCACAGATACGCAGTATTTT. Its protein product is CASSVGQFTDTQYF.

V and J are TRBV6-6 and TRBJ2-1; TRBD2 matches 10 bases. Trimming took 4 bases from V and 9 from J; bases not matched to a gene: 9. The CDR3 runs 15 residues. Per germline, CDR1 MNHNY and CDR2 SVGAGI (reference sequence). The CDR3 DNA sequence: TGTGCCAGCAGTTCGCCGGCTAGCGGGGGTTCTGAGCAGTTCTTC. This encodes CASSSPASGGSEQFF.

The gene calls are TRBV7-2 and TRBJ1-6; D is unresolved. CDR3 length: 14 residues. The germline V gene encodes CDR1 SGHTA and CDR2 FQGNSA. Trimming took 8 bases from V and 0 from J, leaving 8 bases between them. The DNA for the CDR3 is TGTGCCAGCGTCTGGCCCTCCTATAATTCACCCCTCCACTTT. Amino acid sequence: CASVWPSYNSPLHF.

The chain carries TRBV10-3 and TRBJ2-7, with D perhaps matching TRBD1 (6 bases). Germline loops: CDR1 ENHRY, CDR2 SYGVKD. V was trimmed by 4 bases and J by 4 bases, leaving 11 bases between them. CDR3 length: 13 residues. This CDR3 reads CAISGGQLYEQYF. As DNA, the CDR3 is TGTGCCATCAGTGGAGGACAGCTATACGAGCAGTACTTC.

The chain joins TRBV27 to TRBJ1-6; the match to TRBD1 covers 9 bases. The V gene end was trimmed by 6 bases and the J gene end by 4 bases; junction bases not matched to a gene: 4. Germline V gene lookup returns CDR1 MNHEY and CDR2 SMNVEV (reference sequence). This CDR3 comprises 15 residues. CDR3 DNA sequence: TGTGCCAGCAGCCCCGGGACAGGGTATAATTCACCCCTCCACTTT. It translates to CASSPGTGYNSPLHF.

This chain uses TRBV11-1 with TRBJ2-7, with D maybe TRBD1 (5 bases). This CDR3 region has 15 residues. Looked up from germline, CDR1 is SGHAT and CDR2 is FQDESV (reference sequence). Trimming took 2 bases from V and 0 from J, leaving 11 bases between them. The CDR3 protein is CASSLSGDSSYEQYF. CDR3 coding DNA: TGTGCCAGCAGCTTAAGTGGCGACAGCTCCTACGAGCAGTACTTC.

The table lists this clone with a count of one. The rearrangement joins TRBV28 to TRBJ2-7; 7 bases fit TRBD2. From germline, CDR1 is MDHEN and CDR2 SYDVKM. Germline trimming cut 4 bases from V and 7 bases from J; bases unmatched to any gene: 1. The CDR3 is made up of 11 amino acids. The CDR3 bases are TGTGCCAGCAGTTCGGGGGGTGAGCAGTACTTC. Translating it yields CASSSGGEQYF.

The rearrangement joins TRBV28 to TRBJ1-1; a possible D gene is TRBD1 (5 bases). Germline CDR1 is MDHEN and CDR2 is SYDVKM. The CDR3 contains 13 residues. The germline V and J ends were trimmed by 4 bases and 4 bases, with 10 bases remaining between them. CDR3 in amino acids: CASSWGRATEAFF. CDR3 DNA sequence: TGTGCCAGCAGTTGGGGCAGGGCCACTGAAGCTTTCTTT.

V and J are TRBV6-5 and TRBJ2-3, with D perhaps TRBD2 (5 bases). Germline V CDR1 and CDR2: MNHEY, SVGAGI. Trimming cost V 8 bases and J 4 bases, with 19 bases left between them. The CDR3 loop spans 15 amino acids. The CDR3 DNA reads as TGTGCCAGCGGCCCCCTCGGGGTAGTGGCAGATACGCAGTATTTT. Translated: CASGPLGVVADTQYF.

This clone is large in the sample. This chain joins TRBV4-1 and TRBJ2-5, with a weak D call TRBD1 (5 bases). V was clipped by 2 bases and J by 3 bases, with 13 bases between them. Per germline, CDR1 MGHRA and CDR2 YSYEKL. The CDR3 runs 15 residues. CDR3 in amino acids: CASSQPVDIEETQYF. The CDR3 region has the DNA TGCGCCAGCAGCCAACCCGTGGACATAGAAGAGACCCAGTACTTC.

This clone was detected a few times. The gene calls are TRBV3-1 (or the pseudogene TRBV3-2) and TRBJ2-7, with TRBD2 matching over 11 bases. CDR3 size: 12 residues. The V gene end was trimmed by 6 bases and the J gene end by 5 bases; junction bases not matched to a gene: 0. The germline CDR1 and CDR2 sequences are LGHDT and YNNKEL (reference sequence). CDR3 protein: CASRLAGDEQYF. The CDR3 nucleotides are TGTGCCAGCAGACTAGCGGGAGACGAGCAGTACTTC.

The chain has TRBV25-1 and TRBJ2-7; 10 nucleotides agree with TRBD2. Germline V lookup: CDR1 MGHDK, CDR2 SYGVNS. V dropped 3 bases and J dropped 4; count of bases not matched to a gene: 6. This CDR3 has 15 amino acids. Here the CDR3 DNA reads TGTGCCAGCAGTGATGTAGGAGCGGGAGGGTACGAGCAGTACTTC. As protein: CASSDVGAGGYEQYF.

The V gene is TRBV5-5, the J gene TRBJ1-1, with D tentatively TRBD1 (5 bases). V lost 0 bases, J lost 5 bases, and 23 bases lay in between. The CDR3 consists of 18 residues. The germline CDR1 and CDR2 sequences are SGHKS and YYEKEE (reference sequence). This CDR3 is CASSLASPGGTVGTEAFF. The CDR3 region has the DNA TGTGCCAGCAGCTTGGCCAGTCCTGGAGGGACTGTAGGTACTGAAGCTTTCTTT.